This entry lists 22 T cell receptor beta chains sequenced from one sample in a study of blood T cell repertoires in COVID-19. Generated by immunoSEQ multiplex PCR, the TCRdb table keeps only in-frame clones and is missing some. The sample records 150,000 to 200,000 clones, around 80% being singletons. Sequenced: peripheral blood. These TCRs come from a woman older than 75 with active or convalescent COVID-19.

The CDR3 region is CASSDITGTGHKEQQFF. CDR3 sequence (DNA): TGTGCCAGCAGTGATATAACCGGGACAGGGCACAAAGAACAACAGTTCTTC. The chain has TRBV2 and TRBJ2-1; TRBD1 agrees at 9 bases. V was pared by 3 bases and J by 13 bases, with 19 bases of the junction left unmatched. CDR3 length equals 17 residues. Looked up from germline, CDR1 is SNHLY and CDR2 is FYNNEI.

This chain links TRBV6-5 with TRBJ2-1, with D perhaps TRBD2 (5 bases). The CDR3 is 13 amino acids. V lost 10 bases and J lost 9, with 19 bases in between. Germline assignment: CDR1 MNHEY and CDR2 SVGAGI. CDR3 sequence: CATLGRAAGEQFF. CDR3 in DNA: TGTGCCACACTAGGGCGAGCCGCGGGTGAGCAGTTCTTC.

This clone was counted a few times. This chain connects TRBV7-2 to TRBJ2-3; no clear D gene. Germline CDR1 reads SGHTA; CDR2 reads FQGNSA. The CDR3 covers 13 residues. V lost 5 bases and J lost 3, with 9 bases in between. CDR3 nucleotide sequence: TGTGCCAGCAGCCCCACATCTACAGATACGCAGTATTTT. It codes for CASSPTSTDTQYF.

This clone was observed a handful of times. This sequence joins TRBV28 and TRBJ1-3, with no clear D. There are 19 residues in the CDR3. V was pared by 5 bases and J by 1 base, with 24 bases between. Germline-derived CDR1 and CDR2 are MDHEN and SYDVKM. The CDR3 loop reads CASSLISPMGGPSGNTIYF. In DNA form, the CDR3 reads TGTGCCAGCAGTCTAATATCCCCCATGGGCGGGCCATCTGGAAACACCATATATTTT.

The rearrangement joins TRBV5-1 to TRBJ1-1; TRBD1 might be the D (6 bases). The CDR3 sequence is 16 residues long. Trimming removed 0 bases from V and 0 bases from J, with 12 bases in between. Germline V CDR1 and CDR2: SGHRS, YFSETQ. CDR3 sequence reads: CASSLDGGAVNTEAFF. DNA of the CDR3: TGCGCCAGCAGCTTGGATGGGGGGGCGGTGAACACTGAAGCTTTCTTT.

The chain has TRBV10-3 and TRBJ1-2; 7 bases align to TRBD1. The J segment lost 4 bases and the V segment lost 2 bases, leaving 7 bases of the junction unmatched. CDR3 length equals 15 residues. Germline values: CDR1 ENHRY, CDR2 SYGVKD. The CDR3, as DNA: TGTGCCATCAGTGAGAGCCAGGGGGAGGCCTATGGCTACACCTTC. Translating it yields CAISESQGEAYGYTF.

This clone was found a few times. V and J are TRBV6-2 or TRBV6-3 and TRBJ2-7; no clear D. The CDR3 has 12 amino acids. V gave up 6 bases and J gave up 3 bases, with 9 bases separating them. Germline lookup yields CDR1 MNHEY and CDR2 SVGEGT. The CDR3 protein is CASSKQSYEQYF. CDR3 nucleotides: TGTGCCAGCAGCAAACAGAGCTACGAGCAGTACTTC.

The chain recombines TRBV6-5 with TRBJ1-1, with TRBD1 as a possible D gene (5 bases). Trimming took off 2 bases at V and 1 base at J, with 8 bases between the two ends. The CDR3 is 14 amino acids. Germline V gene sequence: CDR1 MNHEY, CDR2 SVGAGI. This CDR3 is CASSYVQGNTEAFF. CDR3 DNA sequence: TGTGCCAGCAGTTACGTCCAGGGGAACACTGAAGCTTTCTTT.

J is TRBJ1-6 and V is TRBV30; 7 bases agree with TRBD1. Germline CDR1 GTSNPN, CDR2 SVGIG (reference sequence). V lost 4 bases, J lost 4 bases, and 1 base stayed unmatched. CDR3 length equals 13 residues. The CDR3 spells CAWKQGYNSPLHF. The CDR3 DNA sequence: TGTGCCTGGAAACAGGGGTATAATTCACCCCTCCACTTT.

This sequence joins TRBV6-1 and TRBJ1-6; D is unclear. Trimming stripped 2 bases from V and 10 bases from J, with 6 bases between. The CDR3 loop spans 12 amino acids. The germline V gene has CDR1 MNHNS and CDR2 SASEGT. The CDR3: CASSENKSPLHF. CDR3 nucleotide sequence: TGTGCCAGCAGTGAAAACAAGTCACCCCTCCACTTT.

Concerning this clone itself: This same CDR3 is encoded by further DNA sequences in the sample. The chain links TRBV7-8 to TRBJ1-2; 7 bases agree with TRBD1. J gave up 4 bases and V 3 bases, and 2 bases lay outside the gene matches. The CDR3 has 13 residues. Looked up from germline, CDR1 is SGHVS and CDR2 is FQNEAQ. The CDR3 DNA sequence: TGTGCCAGCAGCTTGGGACAGAGCTATGGCTACACCTTC. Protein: CASSLGQSYGYTF.

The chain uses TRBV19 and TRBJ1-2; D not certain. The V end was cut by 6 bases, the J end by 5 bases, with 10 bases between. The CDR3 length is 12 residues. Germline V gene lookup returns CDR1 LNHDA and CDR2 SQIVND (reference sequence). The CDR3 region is CASRPSGYGYTF. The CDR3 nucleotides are TGTGCCAGTAGGCCGTCGGGGTATGGCTACACCTTC.

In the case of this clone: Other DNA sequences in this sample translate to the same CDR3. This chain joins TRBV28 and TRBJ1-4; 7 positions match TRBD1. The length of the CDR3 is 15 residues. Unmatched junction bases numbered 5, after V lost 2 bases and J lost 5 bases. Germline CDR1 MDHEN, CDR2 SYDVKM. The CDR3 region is CASSLADRVNEKLFF. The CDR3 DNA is TGTGCCAGCAGTTTAGCCGACAGGGTGAATGAAAAACTGTTTTTT.

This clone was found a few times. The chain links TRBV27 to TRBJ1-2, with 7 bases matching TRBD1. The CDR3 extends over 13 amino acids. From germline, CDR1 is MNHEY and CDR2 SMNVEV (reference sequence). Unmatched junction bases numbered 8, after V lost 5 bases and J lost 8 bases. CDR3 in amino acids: CASSQTTGKGYTF. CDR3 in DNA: TGTGCCAGCAGTCAGACGACAGGGAAGGGCTACACCTTC.

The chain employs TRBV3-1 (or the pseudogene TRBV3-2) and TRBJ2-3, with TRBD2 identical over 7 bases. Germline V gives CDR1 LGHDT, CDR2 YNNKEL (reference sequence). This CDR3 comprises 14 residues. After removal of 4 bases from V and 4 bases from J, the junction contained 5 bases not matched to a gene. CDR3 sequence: CASSLRGSADTQYF. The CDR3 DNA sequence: TGTGCCAGCAGCCTGCGGGGGTCCGCAGATACGCAGTATTTT.

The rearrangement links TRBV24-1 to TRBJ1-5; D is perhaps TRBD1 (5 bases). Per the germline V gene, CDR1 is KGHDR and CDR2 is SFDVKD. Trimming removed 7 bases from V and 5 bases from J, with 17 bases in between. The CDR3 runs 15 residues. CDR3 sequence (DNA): TGTGCCACCAGCCCCACCGGGGGGTCCGATCAGCCCCAGCATTTT. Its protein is CATSPTGGSDQPQHF.

In DNA, the CDR3 is TGTGCCAGCAGCCCCACCGCGGGGGGGATATACAATGAGCAGTTCTTC. Residues: CASSPTAGGIYNEQFF. V usage is TRBV9 and J usage is TRBJ2-1; TRBD2 matches at 9 bases. The CDR3 loop spans 16 amino acids. Germline CDR1 reads SGDLS; CDR2 reads YYNGEE. With 4 bases clipped from V and 4 bases from J, the junction kept 9 bases outside the gene matches.

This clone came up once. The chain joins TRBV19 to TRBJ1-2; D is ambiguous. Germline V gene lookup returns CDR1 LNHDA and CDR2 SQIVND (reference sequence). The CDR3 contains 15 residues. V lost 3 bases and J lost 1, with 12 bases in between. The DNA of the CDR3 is TGTGCCAGTAGTATTGGAGGACGGAATAACTATGGCTACACCTTC. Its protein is CASSIGGRNNYGYTF.

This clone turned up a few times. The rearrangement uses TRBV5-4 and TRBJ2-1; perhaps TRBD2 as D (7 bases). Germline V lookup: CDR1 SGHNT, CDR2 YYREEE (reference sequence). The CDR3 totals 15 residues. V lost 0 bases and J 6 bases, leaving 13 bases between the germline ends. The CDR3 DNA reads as TGTGCCAGCAGCTTGGTGGGGGGGCCTTCCAATGAGCAGTTCTTC. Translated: CASSLVGGPSNEQFF.

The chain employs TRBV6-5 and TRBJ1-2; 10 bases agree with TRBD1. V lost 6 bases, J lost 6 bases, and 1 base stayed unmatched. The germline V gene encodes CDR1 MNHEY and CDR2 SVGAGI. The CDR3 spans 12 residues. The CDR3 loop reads CASRTGGNGYTF. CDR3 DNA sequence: TGTGCCAGCAGGACAGGGGGCAATGGCTACACCTTC.

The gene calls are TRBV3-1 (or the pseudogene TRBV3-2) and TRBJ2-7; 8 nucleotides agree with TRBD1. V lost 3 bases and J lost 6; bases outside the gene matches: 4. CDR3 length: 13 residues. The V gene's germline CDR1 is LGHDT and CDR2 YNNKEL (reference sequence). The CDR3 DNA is TGTGCCAGCAGCCAGACAGGGGACGGCGAGCAGTACTTC. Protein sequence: CASSQTGDGEQYF.

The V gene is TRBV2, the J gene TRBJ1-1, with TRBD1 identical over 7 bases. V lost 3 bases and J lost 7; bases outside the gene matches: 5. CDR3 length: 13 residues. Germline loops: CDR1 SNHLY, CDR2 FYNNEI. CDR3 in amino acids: CASSEGQPFEAFF. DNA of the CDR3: TGTGCCAGCAGTGAGGGACAGCCATTTGAAGCTTTCTTT.